These T cell receptor beta chains were read from a single sample in a study of shared clonotypes between healthy human individuals. The protocol was immunoSEQ multiplex PCR, while the TCRdb copy is restricted to in-frame clones and leaves out a portion. The data hold approximately 500,000 clones, with approximately 95% observed a single time. Sequencing was carried out using naive CD4+ T cells sorted from blood. The origin of the receptors is a woman aged 25 to 45 in good health. Each CDR3 is given with its conserved first and last residue. Some rows have no size entry. The others give once, few or many, or a class for an expanded clone.

TRBV28 - CASSLTSATYEQYF
TRBV6-6 - CASTKPQGRDGYGYTF
TRBV2 - CASSEALLRTGSYEQYF
TRBV6-5 - CASGGRGFYGYTF
TRBV27 - CASSIPAGAYNEQFF
TRBV14 - CASSRTNYGYTF
TRBV18 - CASSSASGLREQYF
TRBV10-2 once CASRLAGGYNEQFF
TRBV11-2 - CASRSTGKYGYTF
TRBV5-1 - CASSLTSGRDTGELFF
TRBV27 - CASSLRVGQPQHF
TRBV7-9 - CASSSDGFAVYNEQFF
TRBV7-9 once CASIQGSRTGELFF
TRBV7-3 - CASRNSGGTEAFF
TRBV6-4 - CASSDSAGELFF
TRBV5-1 - CASSLVAGDTEAFF
TRBV5-1 - CASSGQTSRETQYF
TRBV21-1 - CASSPRDRAGEQYF
TRBV27 - CASSSPGRMNTEAFF
TRBV14 - CASSRVSPNEKLFF
TRBV10-3 - CAISQGGGNQPQHF
TRBV11-3 - CASTPAGERYEQYF
TRBV28 - CASSVVSGGAGYGYTF
TRBV10-3 - CAISLEGEYTF